A single sample gave rise to the 24 T cell receptor beta chains below, sequenced in a study of OX40 agonist ivuxolimab in advanced cancers. TCRdb's copy holds only in-frame clones and misses some; the assay was immunoSEQ multiplex PCR. The sample lists about 79,000 clones, 90% occurring once. This specimen consisted of CD4+ or CD8+ T cells sorted from blood, obtained in a trial of the OX40 agonist ivuxolimab. The receptors shown here come from an adult with an advanced solid tumor such as melanoma, head and neck, liver or kidney cancer.

The genes are TRBV30 and TRBJ2-4, with 8 bases aligning to TRBD1. Trimming at V came to 3 bases and at J to 6 bases, leaving 7 bases not matched to a gene. The CDR3 consists of 14 residues. The V gene's germline CDR1 is GTSNPN and CDR2 SVGIG (reference sequence). The CDR3 nucleotides are TGTGCCTGGAGATCCCCTGGACAGGGAAACATTCAGTACTTC. The encoded protein is CAWRSPGQGNIQYF.

This chain links TRBV30 with TRBJ1-2; D gene ambiguous. This CDR3 comprises 12 residues. Germline assignment: CDR1 GTSNPN and CDR2 SVGIG (reference sequence). V gave up 0 bases and J gave up 3 bases, with 5 bases separating them. Written as DNA, the CDR3 is TGTGCCTGGAGTGTATCTCACTATGGCTACACCTTC. This gives the protein CAWSVSHYGYTF.

This clone appeared a few times. This chain connects TRBV30 to TRBJ1-1; D uncertain. CDR3 length: 10 residues. Per the germline V gene, CDR1 is GTSNPN and CDR2 is SVGIG (reference sequence). CDR3 nucleotides: TGTGCTAAGATTACAGCTGAAGCTTTCTTT. This gives the protein CAKITAEAFF.

The chain links TRBV4-1 to TRBJ2-1; possibly TRBD2 for D (6 bases). The V gene's germline CDR1 is MGHRA and CDR2 YSYEKL. CDR3 length: 20 amino acids. V dropped 5 bases and J dropped 0 bases, with 26 bases sitting between them. The CDR3 bases are TGCGCCAGCAGCGGGATTGGATCAGGGAGGCCCGGGAGCTCCTACAATGAGCAGTTCTTC. It yields the protein CASSGIGSGRPGSSYNEQFF.

This clone was recorded only once. CDR3 sequence reads: CASSSGLAGAQETQYF. CDR3 coding DNA: TGTGCCAGCAGCTCGGGACTAGCGGGGGCTCAAGAGACCCAGTACTTC. The chain has TRBV11-3 and TRBJ2-5; 14 bases line up with TRBD2. Losses at the gene ends were 4 bases for V and 2 bases for J; bases not matched to a gene: 3. Germline V CDR1 and CDR2: SGHNT, YENEEA. The CDR3 runs 16 residues.

This sequence joins TRBV19 and TRBJ1-4; 7 positions agree with TRBD1. From germline, CDR1 is LNHDA and CDR2 SQIVND (reference sequence). The V segment lost 7 bases and the J segment 0 bases; nucleotides outside the gene matches: 8. CDR3 size: 16 residues. CDR3 in amino acids: CASTTQGRATNEKLFF. For the CDR3, the DNA is TGTGCCAGTACCACACAGGGGAGGGCAACTAATGAAAAACTGTTTTTT.

The J gene is TRBJ1-5, the V gene TRBV19, with 9 bases matching TRBD1. The CDR3 contains 16 residues. Germline CDR1 LNHDA, CDR2 SQIVND (reference sequence). V was pared by 5 bases and J by 7 bases, with 12 bases of the junction left unmatched. CDR3 nucleotide sequence: TGTGCCAGTAGTCCAATCGACAGGGGGTCGAACCAGCCCCAGCATTTT. Translation gives CASSPIDRGSNQPQHF.

This clone turned up a few times. The rearrangement uses TRBV19 and TRBJ1-2, with TRBD1 matching 10 bases. Germline CDR1 is LNHDA and CDR2 is SQIVND (reference sequence). Germline trimming cut 6 bases from V and 7 bases from J; bases unmatched to any gene: 11. This CDR3 region has 15 residues. The CDR3 loop reads CASRFRRTGGGGYTF. Written as DNA, the CDR3 is TGTGCCAGTAGATTCCGACGGACAGGGGGTGGTGGCTACACCTTC.

This chain links TRBV9 with TRBJ1-1; D is unclear. The CDR3 is 14 residues long. Trimming cost V 0 bases and J 1 base, with 7 bases left between them. Germline values: CDR1 SGDLS, CDR2 YYNGEE. In nucleotides, the CDR3 is TGTGCCAGCAGCGTAGTTGGCTCGAACACTGAAGCTTTCTTT. Protein sequence: CASSVVGSNTEAFF.

The rearrangement joins TRBV6-6 to TRBJ2-7; D is possibly TRBD1 or TRBD2 (7 bases each). V lost 7 bases and J lost 2, with 15 bases in between. The CDR3 runs 14 residues. In germline, CDR1 is MNHNY, CDR2 SVGAGI (reference sequence). The CDR3 is CASTPGGQPYEQYF. In DNA, the CDR3 is TGTGCCAGCACACCGGGGGGACAGCCCTACGAGCAGTACTTC.

CDR3 coding DNA: TGTGCCAGCTCACCACGGGGCCAAGACGCAGGACAGGCTAGAAAACTGTTTTTT. The encoded protein is CASSPRGQDAGQARKLFF. The gene calls are TRBV18 and TRBJ1-4; 7 bases agree with TRBD1. Trimming removed 1 base from V and 10 bases from J; junction bases left unmatched: 18. The CDR3 extends over 18 amino acids. Germline V gene data show CDR1 as KGHSH and CDR2 as LQKENI.

This chain joins TRBV10-2 and TRBJ2-1; 8 nucleotides align to TRBD2. The CDR3 has 15 residues. V was pared by 5 bases and J by 9 bases, with 12 bases of the junction left unmatched. Germline V gives CDR1 WSHSY, CDR2 SAAADI. For the CDR3, the DNA is TGCGCCAGCAGTTCTCTTAGCGGGGCCGGGGCTGAGCAGTTCTTC. Protein: CASSSLSGAGAEQFF.

The V gene is TRBV30, the J gene TRBJ2-5; TRBD2 matches at 7 bases. Germline V gives CDR1 GTSNPN, CDR2 SVGIG (reference sequence). V trimming: 0 bases; J trimming: 5 bases; junction bases outside the gene matches: 6. The CDR3 has 14 residues. CDR3 nucleotide sequence: TGTGCCTGGAGTGTAGTAGCTAGCGGTGAGACCCAGTACTTC. The encoded protein is CAWSVVASGETQYF.

The V call is TRBV18, the J call TRBJ2-7; 10 bases map to TRBD2. CDR3 length: 16 residues. Trimming removed 6 bases from V and 1 base from J; junction bases left unmatched: 9. Per the germline V gene, CDR1 is KGHSH and CDR2 is LQKENI. This chain's CDR3 is CASSLDGLAASYEQYV. The CDR3 DNA sequence: TGTGCCAGCTCGCTAGATGGACTAGCGGCTTCCTACGAGCAGTACGTC.

The chain combines TRBV6-5 with TRBJ1-6; TRBD1 might be the D (6 bases). The CDR3 covers 14 residues. Germline CDR1 MNHEY, CDR2 SVGAGI. CDR3 DNA sequence: TGTGCAACCTCCCGGGGGGGCTCGAGTTCACCCCTCCACTTT. Protein sequence: CATSRGGSSSPLHF.

V and J are TRBV7-2 and TRBJ1-5; the D gene is possibly TRBD1 (5 bases). The V gene's germline CDR1 is SGHTA and CDR2 FQGNSA. This CDR3 is 14 amino acids long. V was clipped by 5 bases and J by 2 bases, with 10 bases between them. The CDR3 protein is CASSRQGGNQPQHF. In DNA, the CDR3 is TGTGCCAGCAGCCGGCAAGGGGGCAATCAGCCCCAGCATTTT.

This chain joins TRBV7-9 and TRBJ1-2; 7 bases align to TRBD1. CDR1 and CDR2 (germline): SEHNR, FQNEAQ (reference sequence). V shed 5 bases and J 5 bases; nucleotides not matched to a gene: 8. The CDR3 is 14 amino acids. In nucleotides, the CDR3 is TGTGCCAGCAGCGCCTCCGGGACAGAATATGGCTACACCTTC. Translating gives CASSASGTEYGYTF.

The CDR3, as DNA: TGTGCCAGCAGGGACGGGACAGGGGGCTACGAGCAGTACGTC. Protein: CASRDGTGGYEQYV. The chain joins TRBV6-1 to TRBJ2-7, with TRBD1 matching over 11 bases. V lost 6 bases, J lost 3 bases, and 4 bases stayed unmatched. The germline V gene has CDR1 MNHNS and CDR2 SASEGT. The CDR3 loop spans 14 amino acids.

The chain employs TRBV28 and TRBJ1-2, with TRBD1 identical over 7 bases. The CDR3 runs 14 residues. V was pared by 1 base and J by 3 bases, with 2 bases of the junction left unmatched. Germline V gene data show CDR1 as MDHEN and CDR2 as SYDVKM. In nucleotides, the CDR3 is TGTGCCAGCAGTTTATTGACAGGGTACTATGGCTACACCTTC. Its protein is CASSLLTGYYGYTF.

Only one count was recorded for this clone. The V and J genes are TRBV5-1 and TRBJ1-5; D is perhaps TRBD1 (6 bases). Germline loops: CDR1 SGHRS, CDR2 YFSETQ. V dropped 0 bases and J dropped 5 bases, with 12 bases sitting between them. The CDR3 consists of 15 residues. Written as DNA, the CDR3 is TGCGCCAGCAGCTTGGGAACAGGGAGGGATCAGCCCCAGCATTTT. Encoded protein: CASSLGTGRDQPQHF.

This chain joins TRBV6-5 and TRBJ1-3, with D possibly being TRBD1 (5 bases). The germline V and J ends were trimmed by 5 bases and 0 bases, with 11 bases remaining between them. Germline CDR1 MNHEY, CDR2 SVGAGI. The CDR3 is made up of 15 amino acids. The chain's CDR3 is CASSRPGDSGNTIYF. The CDR3 bases are TGTGCCAGCAGTAGACCGGGGGACTCTGGAAACACCATATATTTT.

The chain is built from TRBV5-4 and TRBJ1-1; D is ambiguous. V was cut by 1 base and J by 1 base, with 8 bases left in between. The germline gives CDR1 SGHNT, CDR2 YYREEE (reference sequence). The CDR3 runs 14 residues. The CDR3 region is CASSLTQQNTEAFF. CDR3 nucleotide sequence: TGTGCCAGCAGCTTGACTCAGCAGAACACTGAAGCTTTCTTT.

This chain links TRBV7-8 with TRBJ2-3; 7 bases agree with TRBD2. V lost 5 bases, J lost 0 bases, and 8 bases stayed unmatched. There are 16 residues in the CDR3. Germline values: CDR1 SGHVS, CDR2 FQNEAQ. The CDR3 nucleotides read TGTGCCAGCAGCCATCTAGCGGAAGCTAGCACAGATACGCAGTATTTT. Encoded protein: CASSHLAEASTDTQYF.

The rearrangement uses TRBV5-1 and TRBJ2-5; D is possibly TRBD1 (6 bases). Germline V gives CDR1 SGHRS, CDR2 YFSETQ. The length of the CDR3 is 15 residues. V lost 6 bases, J lost 3 bases, and 18 bases lay in between. CDR3 sequence (DNA): TGCGCCAGCACCTGGTCGGCAGGGGCGGAAGAGACCCAGTACTTC. Protein: CASTWSAGAEETQYF.